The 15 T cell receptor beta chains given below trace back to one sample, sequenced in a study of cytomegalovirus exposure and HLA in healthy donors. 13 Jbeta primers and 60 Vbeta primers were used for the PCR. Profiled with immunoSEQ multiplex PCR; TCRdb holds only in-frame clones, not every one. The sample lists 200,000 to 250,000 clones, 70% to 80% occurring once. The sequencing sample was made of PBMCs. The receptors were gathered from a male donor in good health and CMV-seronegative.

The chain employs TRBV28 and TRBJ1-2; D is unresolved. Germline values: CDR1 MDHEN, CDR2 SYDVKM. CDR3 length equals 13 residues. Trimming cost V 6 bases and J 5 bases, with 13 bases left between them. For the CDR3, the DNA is TGTGCCAGCAGATACCGGGTGGAATATGGCTACACCTTC. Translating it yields CASRYRVEYGYTF.

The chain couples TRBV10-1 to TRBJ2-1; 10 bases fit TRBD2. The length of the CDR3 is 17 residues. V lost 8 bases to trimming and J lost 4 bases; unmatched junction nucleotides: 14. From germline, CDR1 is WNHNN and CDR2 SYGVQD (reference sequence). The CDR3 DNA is TGCGCCAGCTCGGGGGGGCTAGCGGGAGTTAAGTACAATGAGCAGTTCTTC. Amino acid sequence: CASSGGLAGVKYNEQFF.

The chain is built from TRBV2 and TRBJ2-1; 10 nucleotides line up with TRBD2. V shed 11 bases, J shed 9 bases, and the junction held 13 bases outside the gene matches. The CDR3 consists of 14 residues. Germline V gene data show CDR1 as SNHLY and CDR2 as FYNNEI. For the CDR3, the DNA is TGTGCCTGCTCCCCCGCTAGCGGGAGAGTTGAGCAGTTCTTC. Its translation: CACSPASGRVEQFF.

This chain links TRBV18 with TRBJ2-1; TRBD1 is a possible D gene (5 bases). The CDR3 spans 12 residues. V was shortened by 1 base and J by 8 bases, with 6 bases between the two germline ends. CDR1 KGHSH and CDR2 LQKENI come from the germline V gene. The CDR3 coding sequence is TGTGCCAGCTCACCACTAGGGGATGAGCAGTTCTTC. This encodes CASSPLGDEQFF.

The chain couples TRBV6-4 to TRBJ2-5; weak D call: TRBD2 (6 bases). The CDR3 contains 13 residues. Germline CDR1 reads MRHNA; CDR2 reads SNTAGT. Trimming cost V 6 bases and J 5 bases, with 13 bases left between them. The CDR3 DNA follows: TGTGCCAGCAGGCGGGGCCCGGGGGAGACCCAGTACTTC. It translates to CASRRGPGETQYF.

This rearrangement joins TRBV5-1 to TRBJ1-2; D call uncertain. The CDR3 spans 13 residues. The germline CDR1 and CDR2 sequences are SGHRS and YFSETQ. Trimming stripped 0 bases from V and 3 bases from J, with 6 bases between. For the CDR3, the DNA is TGCGCCAGCAGCTTGGATGGAGACTATGGCTACACCTTC. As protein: CASSLDGDYGYTF.

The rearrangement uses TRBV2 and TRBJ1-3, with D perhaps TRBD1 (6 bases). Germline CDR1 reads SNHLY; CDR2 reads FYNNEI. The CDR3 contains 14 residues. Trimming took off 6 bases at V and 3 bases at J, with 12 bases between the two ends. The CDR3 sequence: CASREQGSGNTIYF. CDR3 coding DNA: TGTGCCAGCAGAGAGCAGGGGAGTGGAAACACCATATATTTT.

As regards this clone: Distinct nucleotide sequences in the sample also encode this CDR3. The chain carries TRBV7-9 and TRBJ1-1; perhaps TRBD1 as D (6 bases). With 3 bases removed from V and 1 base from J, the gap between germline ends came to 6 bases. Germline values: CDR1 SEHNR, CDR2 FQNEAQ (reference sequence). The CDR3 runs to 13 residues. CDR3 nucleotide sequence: TGTGCCAGCAGCTTGGGACAGAACACTGAAGCTTTCTTT. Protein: CASSLGQNTEAFF.

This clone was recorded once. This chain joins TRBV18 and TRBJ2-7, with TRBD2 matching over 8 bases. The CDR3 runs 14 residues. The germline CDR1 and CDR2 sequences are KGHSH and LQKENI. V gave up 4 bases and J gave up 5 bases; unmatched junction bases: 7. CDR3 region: CASSLRGGLDEQYF. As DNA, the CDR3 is TGTGCCAGCTCACTCCGGGGGGGGCTAGACGAGCAGTACTTC.

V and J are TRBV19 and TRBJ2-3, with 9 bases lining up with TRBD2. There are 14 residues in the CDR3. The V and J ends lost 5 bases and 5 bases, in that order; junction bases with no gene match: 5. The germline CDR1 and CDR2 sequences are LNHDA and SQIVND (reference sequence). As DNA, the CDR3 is TGTGCCAGTAGTCTTAGCGGGAGAGAAGATACGCAGTATTTT. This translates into CASSLSGREDTQYF.

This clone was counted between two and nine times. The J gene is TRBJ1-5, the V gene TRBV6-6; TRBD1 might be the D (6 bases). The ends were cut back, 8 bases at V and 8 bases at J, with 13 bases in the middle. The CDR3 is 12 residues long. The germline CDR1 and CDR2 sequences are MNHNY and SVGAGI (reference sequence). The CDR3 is CASHRDVEPQHF. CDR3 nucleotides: TGTGCCAGCCACAGGGATGTGGAGCCCCAGCATTTT.

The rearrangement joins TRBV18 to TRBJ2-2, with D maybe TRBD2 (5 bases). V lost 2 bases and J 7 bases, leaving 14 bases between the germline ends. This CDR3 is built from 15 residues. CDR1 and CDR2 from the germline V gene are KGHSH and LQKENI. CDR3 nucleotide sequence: TGTGCCAGCTCACCAGGGGTCGTCCGGGGCGGGGAGCTGTTTTTT. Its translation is CASSPGVVRGGELFF. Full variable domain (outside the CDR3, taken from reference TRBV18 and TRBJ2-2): NAGVMQNPRHLVRRRGQEARLRCSPMKGHSHVYWYRQLPEEGLKFMVYLQKENIIDESGMPKERFSAEFPKEGPSILRIQQVVRGDSAAYFCASSPGVVRGGELFFGEGSRLTVL.

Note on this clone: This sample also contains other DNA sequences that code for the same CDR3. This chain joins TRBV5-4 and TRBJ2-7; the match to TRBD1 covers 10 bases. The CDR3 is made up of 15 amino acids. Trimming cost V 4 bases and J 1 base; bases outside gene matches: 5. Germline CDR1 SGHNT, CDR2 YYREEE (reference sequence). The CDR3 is CASSLPGQGSYEQYF. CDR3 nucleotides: TGTGCCAGCAGCCTACCGGGACAGGGGTCCTACGAGCAGTACTTC.

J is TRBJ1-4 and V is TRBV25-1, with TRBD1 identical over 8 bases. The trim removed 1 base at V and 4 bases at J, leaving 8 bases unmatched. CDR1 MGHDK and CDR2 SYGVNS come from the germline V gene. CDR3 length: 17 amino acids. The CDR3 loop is CASSEWGTGVNNEKLFF. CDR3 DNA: TGTGCCAGCAGTGAATGGGGGACAGGAGTAAATAATGAAAAACTGTTTTTT. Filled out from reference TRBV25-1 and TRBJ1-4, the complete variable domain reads EADIYQTPRYLVIGTGKKITLECSQTMGHDKMYWYQQDPGMELHLIHYSYGVNSTEKGDLSSESTVSRIRTEHFPLTLESARPSHTSQYLCASSEWGTGVNNEKLFFGSGTQLSVL.

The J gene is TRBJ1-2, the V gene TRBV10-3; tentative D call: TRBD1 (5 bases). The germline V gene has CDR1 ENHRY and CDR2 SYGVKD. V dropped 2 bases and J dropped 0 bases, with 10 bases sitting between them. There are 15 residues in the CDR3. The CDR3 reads CAISELTEANYGYTF. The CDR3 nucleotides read TGTGCCATCAGTGAGCTGACAGAAGCTAACTATGGCTACACCTTC.